The source of this T cell receptor beta chain is a study of cytomegalovirus exposure and HLA in healthy donors. The PCR used 60 Vbeta and 13 Jbeta primers. The data were produced by immunoSEQ multiplex PCR, yet TCRdb's version contains in-frame clones alone and is incomplete. Its listing shows some 110,000 clones. V lost 5 bases and J lost 4; bases outside the gene matches: 9. The V gene's germline CDR1 is LNHDA and CDR2 SQIVND (reference sequence). This CDR3 contains 15 residues. The chain uses TRBV19 and TRBJ1-1, with 8 bases aligning to TRBD1. This TCR derives from a man aged 25 to 40 in good health and CMV-seronegative. Sequencing was carried out using PBMCs. The CDR3 sequence: CASSALGQGRTEAFF. The CDR3 coding sequence is TGTGCCAGTAGTGCCTTAGGACAGGGACGCACTGAAGCTTTCTTT.